This TCR beta chain was recovered during a study of blood T cell repertoires in COVID-19. For the study at large: Sites in the United States, Italy and Spain provided acute and convalescent COVID-19 samples. The cDNA or gDNA used as material had been derived from T cells, B-cell-depleted T cells, or PBMCs.

Per the authors' pipeline: Estimated nucleated cell counts came from reference gene primer amplification. Profiled with immunoSEQ multiplex PCR; TCRdb holds only in-frame clones, not every one. The V and J calls and clone size were taken over from that table, and D and trimming were inferred from the DNA. The sample records about 120,000 clones, about four fifths being singletons. The germline gives CDR1 SEHNR, CDR2 FQNEAQ (reference sequence). V gave up 4 bases and J gave up 1 base; unmatched junction bases: 2. CDR3 length equals 15 residues. The sample comprised peripheral blood. This chain joins TRBV7-9 and TRBJ1-2; 11 bases match TRBD1. The receptor's source is a man in his 70s with acute or convalescent COVID-19. The CDR3 bases are TGTGCCAGCAGCTCGGACAGGGGGCTTAACTATGGCTACACCTTC. The encoded protein is CASSSDRGLNYGYTF.